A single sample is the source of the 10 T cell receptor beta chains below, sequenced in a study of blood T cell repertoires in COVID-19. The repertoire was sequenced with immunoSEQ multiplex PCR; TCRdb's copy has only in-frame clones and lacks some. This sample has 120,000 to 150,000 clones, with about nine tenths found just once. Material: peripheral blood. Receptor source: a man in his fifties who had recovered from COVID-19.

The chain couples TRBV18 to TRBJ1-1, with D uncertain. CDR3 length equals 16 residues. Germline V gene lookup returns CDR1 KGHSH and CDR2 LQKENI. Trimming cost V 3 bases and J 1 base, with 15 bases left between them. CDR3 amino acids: CASSPQRAGGNTEAFF. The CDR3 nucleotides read TGTGCCAGCTCACCCCAAAGGGCCGGAGGGAACACTGAAGCTTTCTTT.

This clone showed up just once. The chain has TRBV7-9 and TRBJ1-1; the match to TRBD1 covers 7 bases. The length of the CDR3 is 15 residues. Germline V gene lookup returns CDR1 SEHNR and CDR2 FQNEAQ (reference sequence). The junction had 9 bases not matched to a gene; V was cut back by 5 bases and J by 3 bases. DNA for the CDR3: TGTGCCAGCAGCGGAGCACAGGGGAAGGACACTGAAGCTTTCTTT. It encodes CASSGAQGKDTEAFF.

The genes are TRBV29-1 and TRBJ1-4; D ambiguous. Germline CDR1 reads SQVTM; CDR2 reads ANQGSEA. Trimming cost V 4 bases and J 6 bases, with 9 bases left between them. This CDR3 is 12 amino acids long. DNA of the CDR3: TGCAGCGTTGGTTCCCCCGATGAAAAACTGTTTTTT. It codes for CSVGSPDEKLFF. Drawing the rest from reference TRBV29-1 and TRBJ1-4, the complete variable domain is SAVISQKPSRDICQRGTSLTIQCQVDSQVTMMFWYRQQPGQSLTLIATANQGSEATYESGFVIDKFPISRPNLTFSTLTVSNMSPEDSSIYLCSVGSPDEKLFFGSGTQLSVL.

The CDR3 loop reads CASTRTGNYGYTF. As DNA, the CDR3 is TGTGCCAGCACGCGGACAGGGAACTATGGCTACACCTTC. The rearrangement uses TRBV12-3 or TRBV12-4 and TRBJ1-2; 8 bases align to TRBD1. This CDR3 contains 13 residues. V lost 7 bases to trimming and J lost 2 bases; unmatched junction nucleotides: 3.

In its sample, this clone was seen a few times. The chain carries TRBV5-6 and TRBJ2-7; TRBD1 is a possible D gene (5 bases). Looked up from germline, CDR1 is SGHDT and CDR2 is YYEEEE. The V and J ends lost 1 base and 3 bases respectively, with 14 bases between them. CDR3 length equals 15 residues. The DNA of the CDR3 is TGTGCCAGCAGCTTGAACGGCGGACACAACTACGAGCAGTACTTC. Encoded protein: CASSLNGGHNYEQYF.

The CDR3: CASTPDRGYTQYF. The CDR3 region has the DNA TGTGCCAGCACCCCCGACAGGGGATATACGCAGTATTTT. The genes are TRBV2 and TRBJ2-3, with TRBD1 identical over 8 bases. CDR3 length: 13 residues. CDR1 is SNHLY, CDR2 FYNNEI, per germline. V was pared by 7 bases and J by 7 bases, with 7 bases of the junction left unmatched.

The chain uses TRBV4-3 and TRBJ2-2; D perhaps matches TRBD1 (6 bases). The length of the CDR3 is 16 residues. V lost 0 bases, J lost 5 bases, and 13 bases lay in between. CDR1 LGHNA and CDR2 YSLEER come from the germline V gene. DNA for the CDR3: TGCGCCAGCAGCCAAGATCTTGGGGGCGCGACCGGGGAGCTGTTTTTT. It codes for CASSQDLGGATGELFF.

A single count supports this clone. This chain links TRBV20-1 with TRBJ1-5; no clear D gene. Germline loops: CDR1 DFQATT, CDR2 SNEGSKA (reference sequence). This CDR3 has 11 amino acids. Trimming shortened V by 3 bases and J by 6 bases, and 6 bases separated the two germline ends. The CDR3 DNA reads TGCAGTGCTAGCAGAGGTCAGCCCCAGCATTTT. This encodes CSASRGQPQHF.

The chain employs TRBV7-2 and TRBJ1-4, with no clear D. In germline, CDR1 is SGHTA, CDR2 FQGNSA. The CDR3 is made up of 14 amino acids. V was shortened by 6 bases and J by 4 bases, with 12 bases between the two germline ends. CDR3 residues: CASRMAQNNEKLFF. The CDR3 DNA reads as TGTGCCAGCAGAATGGCCCAGAATAATGAAAAACTGTTTTTT.

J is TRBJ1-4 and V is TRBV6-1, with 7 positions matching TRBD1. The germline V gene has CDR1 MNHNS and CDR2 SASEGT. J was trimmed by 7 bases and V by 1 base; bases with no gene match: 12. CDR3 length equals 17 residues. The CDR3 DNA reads TGTGCCAGCAGTGAAGGGGAGCACAGGGGTCGGTCTGAAAAACTGTTTTTT. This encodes CASSEGEHRGRSEKLFF.